The clone carrying this T cell receptor (beta chain) was picked up a small number of times. Its antigen remains unknown. All of the isolated RNA was reverse transcribed, so expressed TCRB transcripts were sequenced. Measured with immunoSEQ multiplex PCR; TCRdb has only the in-frame clones, and not every one. The table has roughly 50,000 clones, 42% seen once; the top ten hold roughly 1.4%. The sample comes from a study of beta chain features in type 1 diabetes. This CDR3 contains 13 residues. Germline assignment: CDR1 SQVTM and CDR2 ANQGSEA. V trimming: 6 bases; J trimming: 4 bases; junction bases outside the gene matches: 9. General study points: People with Type 1 diabetes carried modestly yet significantly shorter TCRB CDR3s in all four CD4+ subsets.

The receptor comes from a man aged 25 to 45 with type 1 diabetes. Sequences were obtained from Tregs from blood. The chain combines TRBV29-1 with TRBJ2-7; 7 nucleotides agree with TRBD1. The CDR3 protein is CSVGTGEPYEQYF. The DNA of the CDR3 is TGCAGCGTGGGAACAGGGGAGCCATACGAGCAGTACTTC.